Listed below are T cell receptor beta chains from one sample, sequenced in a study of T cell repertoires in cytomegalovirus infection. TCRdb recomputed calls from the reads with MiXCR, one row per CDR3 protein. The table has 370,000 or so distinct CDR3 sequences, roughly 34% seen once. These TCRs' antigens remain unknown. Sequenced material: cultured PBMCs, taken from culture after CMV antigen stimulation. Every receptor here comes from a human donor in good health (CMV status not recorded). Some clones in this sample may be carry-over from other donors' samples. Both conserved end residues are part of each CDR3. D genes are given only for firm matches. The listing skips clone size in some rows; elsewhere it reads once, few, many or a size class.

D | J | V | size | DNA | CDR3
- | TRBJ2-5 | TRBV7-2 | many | TGTGCCAGCAGCTTTATGGGAGGACAAGAGACCCAGTACTTC | CASSFMGGQETQYF
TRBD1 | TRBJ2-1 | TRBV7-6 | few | TGTGCCAGCTCAGGAATAATGGACAGGAGGTTTCGTCCCGGCAATGAGCAGTTCTTC | CASSGIMDRRFRPGNEQFF
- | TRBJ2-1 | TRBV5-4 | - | TGTGCCAGCAGCTTGGCTCAAAATGAGCAGTTCTTC | CASSLAQNEQFF
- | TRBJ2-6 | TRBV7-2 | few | TGTGCCAGCAGCCCATGGGTAACAGGAGGGGTTGGGGCCAACGTCCTGACTTTC | CASSPWVTGGVGANVLTF
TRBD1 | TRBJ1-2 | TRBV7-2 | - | TGTGCCAGCAGCACTCGGGGGACAGGAGTCTATGGCTACACCTTC | CASSTRGTGVYGYTF
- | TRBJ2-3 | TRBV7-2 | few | TGTGCCAGCAGCTTAGGGGCGCATAGGACAGATACGCAGTATTTT | CASSLGAHRTDTQYF
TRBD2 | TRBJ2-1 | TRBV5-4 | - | TGTGCCAGCAGCACCGGGACTAGCGATTTCAATGAGCAGTTCTTC | CASSTGTSDFNEQFF
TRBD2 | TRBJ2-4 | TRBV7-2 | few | TGTGCCAGCAGCTCCCCGGCGGGAGGGCCTTCCAAAAACATTCAGTACTTC | CASSSPAGGPSKNIQYF
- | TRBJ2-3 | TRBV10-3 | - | TGTGCCATCAGTGTGGGAGGCAGCACAGATACGCAGTATTTT | CAISVGGSTDTQYF
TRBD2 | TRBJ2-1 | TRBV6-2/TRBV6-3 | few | TGTGCCAGCAGTTATTTAGGGACTATAAACAATGAGCAGTTCTTC | CASSYLGTINNEQFF
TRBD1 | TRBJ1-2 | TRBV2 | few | TGTGCCAGCAACATACCCGGGACAGGGGGCCAGTATGGCTACACCTTC | CASNIPGTGGQYGYTF
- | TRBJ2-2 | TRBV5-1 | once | TGCGCCAGCAGCTTGCTCACCAGGGAGCTGTTTTTT | CASSLLTRELFF
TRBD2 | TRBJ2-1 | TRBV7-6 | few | TGTGCCAGCAGCTTAGGACTAGCGGGAGGGAACTCCTACAATGAGCAGTTCTTC | CASSLGLAGGNSYNEQFF
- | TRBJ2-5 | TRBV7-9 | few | TGTGCCAGCAGCTCACAGGGAGCCGCGGGAGAGACCCAGTACTTC | CASSSQGAAGETQYF
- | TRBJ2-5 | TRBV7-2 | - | TGTGCCAGCAGCTTAGAGTCGGGAAGGGGAGAGACCCAGTACTTC | CASSLESGRGETQYF
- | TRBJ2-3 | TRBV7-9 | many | TGTGCCAGCAGCTTAGTAGCCATCACAGATACGCAGTATTTT | CASSLVAITDTQYF
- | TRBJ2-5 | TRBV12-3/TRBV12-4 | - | TGTGCCAGCAGTTCAACAGGACAAGAGACCCAGTACTTC | CASSSTGQETQYF
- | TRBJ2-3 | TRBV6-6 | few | TGTGCCAGCACTCCCTTCGAGGGAGCGGGCCCAGAAGATACGCAGTATTTT | CASTPFEGAGPEDTQYF
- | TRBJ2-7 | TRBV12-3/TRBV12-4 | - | TGTGCCAGCAGTCAAGGACAGTCTGCCTCCTACGAGCAGTACTTC | CASSQGQSASYEQYF
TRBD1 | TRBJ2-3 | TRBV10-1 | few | TGCGCCAGCAGTGGAGGGACAGCCAAACCCTCGAGGGATACGCAGTATTTT | CASSGGTAKPSRDTQYF
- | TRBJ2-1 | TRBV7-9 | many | TGTGCCAGCAGCTTAGTATGGGAGCAGTTCTTC | CASSLVWEQFF
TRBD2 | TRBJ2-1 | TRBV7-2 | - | TGTGCCAGCAGCTTAGCCGGACCCGGGGGGTACAATGAGCAGTTCTTC | CASSLAGPGGYNEQFF
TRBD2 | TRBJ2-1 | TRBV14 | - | TGTGCCAGCAGCACTATAGCGGGAGGTACCTACAATGAGCAGTTCTTC | CASSTIAGGTYNEQFF
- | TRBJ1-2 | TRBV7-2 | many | TGTGCCAGCAGCTTAGGACCCGGCCAAAACTATGGCTACACCTTC | CASSLGPGQNYGYTF
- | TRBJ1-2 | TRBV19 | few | TGTGCCAGTAGTATTGAGGGCCGCCGGGGCTACACCTTC | CASSIEGRRGYTF
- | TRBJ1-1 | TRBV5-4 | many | TGTGCCAGCAGCTTTCCCAAGACAGCGGGGAACACTGAAGCTTTCTTT | CASSFPKTAGNTEAFF
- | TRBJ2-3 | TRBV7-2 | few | TGTGCCAGCAGCTTAACCCAGGAACAGTATTTT | CASSLTQEQYF
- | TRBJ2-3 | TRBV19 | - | TGTGCCAGTAGTATGAGTAGGATTCAGGATACGCAGTATTTT | CASSMSRIQDTQYF
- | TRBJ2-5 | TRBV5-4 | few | TGTGCCAGCAGCTTGGTAATTGAAGAGACCCAGTACTTC | CASSLVIEETQYF
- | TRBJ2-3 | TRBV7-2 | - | TGTGCCAGCAGCTTATCACTCCCGGGGGACACCGGGGATACGCAGTATTTT | CASSLSLPGDTGDTQYF
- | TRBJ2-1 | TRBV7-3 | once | TGTGCCAGCAGCTCATCGGACAGGGACTACAATGAGCAGCTCTTC | CASSSSDRDYNEQLF
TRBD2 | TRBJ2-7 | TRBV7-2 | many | TGTGCCAGCAGCCCTCCGGGACTAGCATACGAGCAGTACTTC | CASSPPGLAYEQYF
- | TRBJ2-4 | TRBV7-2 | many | TGTGCCAGCAGCTTAGGGCAGGATCCCAAAAACATTCAGTACTTC | CASSLGQDPKNIQYF
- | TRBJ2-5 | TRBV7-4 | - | TGTGCCAGCAGCTGGCGGGATGGGGAGACCCAGTACTTC | CASSWRDGETQYF
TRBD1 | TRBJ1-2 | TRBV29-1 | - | TGCAGCGTTGCTACGACAGGGTATGGCTACACCTTC | CSVATTGYGYTF
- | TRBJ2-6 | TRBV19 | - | TGTGCCTGCACGGACGTCCGCTCTGGGGCCAACGTCCTGACTTTC | CACTDVRSGANVLTF
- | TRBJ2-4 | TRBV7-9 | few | TGTGCCAGCAGCTTCAGCCCAGGGGTGATCGGCAAAAACATTCAGTACTTC | CASSFSPGVIGKNIQYF
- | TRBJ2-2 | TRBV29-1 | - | TGCAGCGTGGGGTCTGGCGCGAACACCGGGGAGCTGTTTTTT | CSVGSGANTGELFF